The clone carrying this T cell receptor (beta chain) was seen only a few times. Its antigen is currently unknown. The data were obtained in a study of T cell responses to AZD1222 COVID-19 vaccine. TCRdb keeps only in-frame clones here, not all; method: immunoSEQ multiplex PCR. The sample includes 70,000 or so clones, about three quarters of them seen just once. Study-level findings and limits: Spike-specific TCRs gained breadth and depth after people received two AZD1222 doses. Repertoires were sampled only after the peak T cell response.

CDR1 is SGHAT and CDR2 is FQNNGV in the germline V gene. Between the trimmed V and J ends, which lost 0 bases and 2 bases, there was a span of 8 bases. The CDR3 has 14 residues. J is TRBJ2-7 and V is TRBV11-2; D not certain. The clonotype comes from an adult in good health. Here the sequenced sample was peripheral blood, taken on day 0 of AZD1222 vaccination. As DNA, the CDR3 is TGTGCCAGCAGCTTAGAACCGACAACCTACGAGCAGTACTTC. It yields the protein CASSLEPTTYEQYF.